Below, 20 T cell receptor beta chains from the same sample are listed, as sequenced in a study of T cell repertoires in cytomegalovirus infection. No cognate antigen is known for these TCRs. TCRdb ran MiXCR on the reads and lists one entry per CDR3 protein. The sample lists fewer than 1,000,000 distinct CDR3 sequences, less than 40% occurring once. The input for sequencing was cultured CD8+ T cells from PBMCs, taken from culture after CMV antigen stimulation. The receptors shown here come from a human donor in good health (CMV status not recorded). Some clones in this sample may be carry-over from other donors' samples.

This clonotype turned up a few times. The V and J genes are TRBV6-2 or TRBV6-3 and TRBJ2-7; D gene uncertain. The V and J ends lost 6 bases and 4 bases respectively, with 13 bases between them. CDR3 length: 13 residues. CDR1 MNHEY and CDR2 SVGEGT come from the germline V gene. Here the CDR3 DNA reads TGTGCCAGCAGCCCCCAGAAGTCTTACGAGCAGTACGTC. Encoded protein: CASSPQKSYEQYV.

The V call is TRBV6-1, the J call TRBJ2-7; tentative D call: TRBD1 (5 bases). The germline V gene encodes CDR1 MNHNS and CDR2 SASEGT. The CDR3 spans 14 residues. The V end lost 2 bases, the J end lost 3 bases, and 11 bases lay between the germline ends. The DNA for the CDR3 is TGTGCCAGCAGTGAAAGGGGATACAACTACGAGCAGTACTTC. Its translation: CASSERGYNYEQYF.

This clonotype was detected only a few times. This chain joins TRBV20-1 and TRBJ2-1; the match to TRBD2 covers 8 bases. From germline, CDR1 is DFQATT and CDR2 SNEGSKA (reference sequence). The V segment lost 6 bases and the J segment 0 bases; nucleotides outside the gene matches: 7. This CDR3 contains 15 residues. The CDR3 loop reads CSAEGAGGSYNEQFF. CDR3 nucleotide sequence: TGCAGTGCCGAAGGTGCGGGAGGCTCCTACAATGAGCAGTTCTTC.

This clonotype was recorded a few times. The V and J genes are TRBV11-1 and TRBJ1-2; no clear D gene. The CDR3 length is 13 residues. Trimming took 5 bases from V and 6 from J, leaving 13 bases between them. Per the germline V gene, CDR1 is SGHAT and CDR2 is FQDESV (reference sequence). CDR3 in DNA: TGTGCCAGCAGCCCACCCAGTGATGATGGCTACACCTTC. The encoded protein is CASSPPSDDGYTF.

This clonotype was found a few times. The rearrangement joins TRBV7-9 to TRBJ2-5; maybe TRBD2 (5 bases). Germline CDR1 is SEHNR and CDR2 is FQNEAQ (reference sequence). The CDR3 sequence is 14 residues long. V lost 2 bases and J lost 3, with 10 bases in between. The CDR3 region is CASSLSGKKETQYF. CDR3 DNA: TGTGCCAGCAGCTTATCCGGGAAGAAAGAGACCCAGTACTTC.

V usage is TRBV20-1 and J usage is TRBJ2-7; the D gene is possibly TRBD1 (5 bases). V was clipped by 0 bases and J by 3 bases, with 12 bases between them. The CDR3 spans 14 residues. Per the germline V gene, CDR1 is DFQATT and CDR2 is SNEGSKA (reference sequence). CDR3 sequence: CSARDLDSYYEQYF. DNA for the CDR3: TGCAGTGCTAGAGACCTCGACAGTTACTACGAGCAGTACTTC.

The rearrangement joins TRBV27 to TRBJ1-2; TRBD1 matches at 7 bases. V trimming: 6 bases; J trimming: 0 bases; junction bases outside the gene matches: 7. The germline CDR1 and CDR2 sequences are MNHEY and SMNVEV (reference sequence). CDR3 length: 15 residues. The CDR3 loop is CASSRTGLANYGYTF. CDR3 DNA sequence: TGTGCCAGCAGCCGGACAGGATTGGCTAACTATGGCTACACCTTC.

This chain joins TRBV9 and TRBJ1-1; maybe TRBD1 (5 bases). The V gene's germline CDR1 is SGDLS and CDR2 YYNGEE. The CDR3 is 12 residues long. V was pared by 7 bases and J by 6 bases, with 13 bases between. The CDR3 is CASAPGIAEAFF. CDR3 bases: TGTGCCAGCGCTCCAGGGATCGCTGAAGCTTTCTTT.

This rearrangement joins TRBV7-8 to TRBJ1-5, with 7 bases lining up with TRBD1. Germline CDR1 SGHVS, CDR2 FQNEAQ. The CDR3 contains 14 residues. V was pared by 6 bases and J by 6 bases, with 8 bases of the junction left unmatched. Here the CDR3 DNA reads TGTGCCAGCAGTAATAACAGGGGCACTCAGCCCCAGCATTTT. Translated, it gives CASSNNRGTQPQHF.

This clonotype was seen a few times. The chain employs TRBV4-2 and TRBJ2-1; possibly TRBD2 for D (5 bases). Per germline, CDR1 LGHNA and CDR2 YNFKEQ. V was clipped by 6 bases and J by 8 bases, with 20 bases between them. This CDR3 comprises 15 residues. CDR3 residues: CASRAEDAARDEQFF. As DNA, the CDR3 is TGTGCCAGCAGAGCGGAGGATGCGGCTCGGGATGAGCAGTTCTTC.

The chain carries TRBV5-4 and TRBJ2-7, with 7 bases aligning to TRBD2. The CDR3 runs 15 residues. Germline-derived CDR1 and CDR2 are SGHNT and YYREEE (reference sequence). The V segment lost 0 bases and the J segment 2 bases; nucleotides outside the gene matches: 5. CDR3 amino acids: CASSLEERGPYEQYF. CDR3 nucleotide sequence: TGTGCCAGCAGCTTGGAGGAGCGGGGCCCCTACGAGCAGTACTTC. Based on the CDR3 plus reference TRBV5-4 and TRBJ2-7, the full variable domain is ETGVTQSPTHLIKTRGQQVTLRCSSQSGHNTVSWYQQALGQGPQFIFQYYREEENGRGNFPPRFSGLQFPNYSSELNVNALELDDSALYLCASSLEERGPYEQYFGPGTRLTVT.

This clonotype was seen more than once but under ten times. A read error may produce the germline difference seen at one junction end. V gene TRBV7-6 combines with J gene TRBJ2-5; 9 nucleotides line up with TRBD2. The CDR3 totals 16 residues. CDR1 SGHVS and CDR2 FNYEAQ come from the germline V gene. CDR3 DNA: TGTGCTAGCAGCTTAGGAGCGGGGGGCCAACAAGAGACCCAGTACTTC. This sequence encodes CASSLGAGGQQETQYF. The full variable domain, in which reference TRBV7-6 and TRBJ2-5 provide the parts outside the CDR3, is GAGVSQSPRYKVTKRGQDVALRCDPISGHVSLYWYRQALGQGPEFLTYFNYEAQQDKSGLPNDRFSAERPEGSISTLTIQRTEQRDSAMYRCASSLGAGGQQETQYFGPGTRLLVL.

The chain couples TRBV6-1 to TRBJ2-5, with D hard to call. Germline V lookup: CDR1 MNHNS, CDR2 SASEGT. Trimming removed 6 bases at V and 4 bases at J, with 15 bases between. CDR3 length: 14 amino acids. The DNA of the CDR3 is TGTGCCAGCAGCCGGACCGGCATGGGAGAGACCCAGTACTTC. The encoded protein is CASSRTGMGETQYF.

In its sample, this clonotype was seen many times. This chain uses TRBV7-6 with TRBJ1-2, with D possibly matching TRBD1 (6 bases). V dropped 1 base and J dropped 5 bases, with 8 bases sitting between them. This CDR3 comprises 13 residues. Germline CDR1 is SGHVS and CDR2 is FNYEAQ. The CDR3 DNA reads TGTGCCAGCAGCTTAGAAGGGGGTTATGGCTACACCTTC. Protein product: CASSLEGGYGYTF. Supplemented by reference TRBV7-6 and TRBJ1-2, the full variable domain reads GAGVSQSPRYKVTKRGQDVALRCDPISGHVSLYWYRQALGQGPEFLTYFNYEAQQDKSGLPNDRFSAERPEGSISTLTIQRTEQRDSAMYRCASSLEGGYGYTFGSGTRLTVV.

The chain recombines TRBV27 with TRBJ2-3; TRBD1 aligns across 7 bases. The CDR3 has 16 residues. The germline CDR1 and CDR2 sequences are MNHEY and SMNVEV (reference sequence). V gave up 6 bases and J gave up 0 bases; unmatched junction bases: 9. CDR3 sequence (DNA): TGTGCCAGCAGCCCTGGGACAGCCCCCAGCACAGATACGCAGTATTTT. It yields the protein CASSPGTAPSTDTQYF.

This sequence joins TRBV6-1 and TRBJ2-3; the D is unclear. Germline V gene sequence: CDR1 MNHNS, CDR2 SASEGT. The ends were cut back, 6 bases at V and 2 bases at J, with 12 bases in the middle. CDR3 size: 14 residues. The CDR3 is CASRIVLSTDTQYF. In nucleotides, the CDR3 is TGTGCCAGCAGGATCGTTCTTTCCACAGATACGCAGTATTTT.

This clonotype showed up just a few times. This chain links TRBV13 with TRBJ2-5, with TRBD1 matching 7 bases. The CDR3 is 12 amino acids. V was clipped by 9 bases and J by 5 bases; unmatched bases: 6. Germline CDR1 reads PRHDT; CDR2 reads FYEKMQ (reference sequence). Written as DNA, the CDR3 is TGTGCCAGTCGACAGGGCCGGGAGACCCAGTACTTC. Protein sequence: CASRQGRETQYF.

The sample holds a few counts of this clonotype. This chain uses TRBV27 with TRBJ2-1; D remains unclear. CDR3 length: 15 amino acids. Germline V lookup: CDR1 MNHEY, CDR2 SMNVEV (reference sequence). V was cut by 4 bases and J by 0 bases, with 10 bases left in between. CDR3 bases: TGTGCCAGCAGTTACAGCTTTAGCTCCTACAATGAGCAGTTCTTC. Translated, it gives CASSYSFSSYNEQFF.

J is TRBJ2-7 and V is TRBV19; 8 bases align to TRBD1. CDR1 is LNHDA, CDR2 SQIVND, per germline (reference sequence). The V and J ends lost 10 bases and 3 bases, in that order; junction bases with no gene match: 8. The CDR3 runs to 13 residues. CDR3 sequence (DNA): TGTGCCACCGGCGACAGGGGAAACTACGAGCAGTACTTC. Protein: CATGDRGNYEQYF.

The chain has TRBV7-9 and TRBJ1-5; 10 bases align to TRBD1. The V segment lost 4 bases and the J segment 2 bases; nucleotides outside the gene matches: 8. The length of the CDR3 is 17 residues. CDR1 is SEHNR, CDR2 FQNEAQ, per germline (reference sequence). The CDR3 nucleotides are TGTGCCAGCAGCTCCGGACAGGGGGGGTTAGGCAATCAGCCCCAGCATTTT. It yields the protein CASSSGQGGLGNQPQHF.